The 7 T cell receptor beta chains below were found in one sample sequenced in a study of T-cell reconstitution after alpha-beta-depleted transplantation in children. During its preparation, the TCRbeta library received unique molecular identifiers. TCRdb re-called the PCR reads through MiXCR, storing one row per CDR3 protein. The data show just under 150,000 distinct CDR3 sequences, roughly 9% seen once. This specimen consisted of PBMCs, mostly from graft donor cells, obtained 180 days after TCRalphabeta/CD19-depleted stem cell transplant. The receptors come from a female patient between 2 and 15 years old who had a stem cell transplant for congenital amegakaryocytic thrombocytopenia, so the T cells may come from the graft donor.

This clonotype was picked up a small number of times. The chain couples TRBV12-3 or TRBV12-4 to TRBJ2-4; TRBD1 or TRBD2 may be the D gene (5 bases each). The V and J ends lost 6 bases and 1 base respectively, with 13 bases between them. CDR3 length equals 15 residues. CDR3 loop: CASSNPGTAKNIQYF. In nucleotides, the CDR3 is TGTGCCAGCAGCAACCCAGGGACGGCCAAAAACATTCAGTACTTC.

The rearrangement links TRBV6-5 to TRBJ1-1; D remains ambiguous. The V end was cut by 4 bases, the J end by 1 base, with 10 bases between. This CDR3 contains 14 residues. Germline V CDR1 and CDR2: MNHEY, SVGAGI. The CDR3 loop is CASSSQHRNTEAFF. The CDR3 DNA reads as TGTGCCAGCAGTTCACAGCACCGGAACACTGAAGCTTTCTTT.

This clonotype was seen at least ten times. The rearrangement uses TRBV9 and TRBJ1-2, with D perhaps matching TRBD1 (6 bases). Germline loops: CDR1 SGDLS, CDR2 YYNGEE. Deletions cut 5 bases from V and 2 bases from J, with 10 bases between. The CDR3 contains 13 residues. CDR3 loop: CASRRTENYGYTF. In DNA, the CDR3 is TGTGCCAGCAGGAGGACAGAGAACTATGGCTACACCTTC.

The chain carries TRBV15 and TRBJ1-3; no clear D. This CDR3 comprises 15 residues. V shed 3 bases and J shed 4 bases, with 13 bases lying between them. Germline V gene sequence: CDR1 LNHNV, CDR2 YYDKDF (reference sequence). The DNA of the CDR3 is TGTGCCACCAGCAGGGACCCTGGGTTGGGAAACACCATATATTTT. This codes for CATSRDPGLGNTIYF.

This clonotype appeared a few times. The V and J genes are TRBV9 and TRBJ2-7; 13 positions agree with TRBD2. With 4 bases clipped from V and 4 bases from J, the junction kept 8 bases outside the gene matches. The CDR3 has 16 amino acids. Germline CDR1 and CDR2: SGDLS and YYNGEE. CDR3 sequence reads: CASSRTSGRAGYEQYF. The DNA of the CDR3 is TGTGCCAGCAGCCGTACTAGCGGGAGGGCCGGGTACGAGCAGTACTTC.

The table lists this clonotype with a few counts. CDR3 DNA: TGCAGTGCGCGGGACCACACCGGGGAGCTGTTTTTT. It encodes CSARDHTGELFF. The chain joins TRBV20-1 to TRBJ2-2; weak D call: TRBD2 (6 bases). Per the germline V gene, CDR1 is DFQATT and CDR2 is SNEGSKA (reference sequence). The CDR3 contains 12 residues. V gave up 6 bases and J gave up 3 bases, with 8 bases separating them.

This clonotype showed up many times. The gene calls are TRBV7-2 and TRBJ2-3; 10 positions match TRBD2. Germline CDR1 is SGHTA and CDR2 is FQGNSA. The J segment lost 0 bases and the V segment lost 3 bases, leaving 0 bases of the junction unmatched. This CDR3 contains 15 residues. DNA of the CDR3: TGTGCCAGCAGCTTGACTAGCGGGAGCACAGATACGCAGTATTTT. It codes for CASSLTSGSTDTQYF.